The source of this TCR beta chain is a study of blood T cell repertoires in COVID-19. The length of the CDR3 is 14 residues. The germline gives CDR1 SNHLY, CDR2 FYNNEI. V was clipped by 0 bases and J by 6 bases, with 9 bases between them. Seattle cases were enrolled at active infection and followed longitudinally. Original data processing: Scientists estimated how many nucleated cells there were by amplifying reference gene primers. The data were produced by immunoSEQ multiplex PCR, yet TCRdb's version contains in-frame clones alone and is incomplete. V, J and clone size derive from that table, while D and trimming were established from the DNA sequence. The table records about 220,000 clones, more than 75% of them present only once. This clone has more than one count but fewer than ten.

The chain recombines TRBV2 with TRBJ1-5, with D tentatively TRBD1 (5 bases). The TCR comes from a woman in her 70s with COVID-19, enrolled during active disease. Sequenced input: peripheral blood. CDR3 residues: CASSEARGSQPQHF. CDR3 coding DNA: TGTGCCAGCAGTGAAGCGCGGGGGAGTCAGCCCCAGCATTTT.